This T cell receptor beta chain was captured in a study of PD-L1 blockade in urothelial cancer. Study at large: Patients, treated from about 2014 onward, received atezolizumab 1,200 mg intravenously every 3 weeks. Blood was analyzed 3 weeks (second dose) and 6 weeks after treatment start. Median blood clonality was 0.080, with about 81,000 unique TCRs. Study conclusions and caveats: TCR clonality was measured in pretreatment peripheral blood. Clonality below the median predicted better survival.

The V segment lost 3 bases and the J segment 15 bases; nucleotides outside the gene matches: 10. This CDR3 contains 13 residues. Germline values: CDR1 MRHNA, CDR2 SNTAGT. With regard to this clone: The antigen is undetermined.

The table came from immunoSEQ multiplex PCR; TCRdb's copy has only in-frame clones and leaves some out. The sample contains some 40,000 clones, roughly 90% of which appear only once. The clonotype was recovered from a man in his 70s with urothelial cancer. The chain carries TRBV6-4 and TRBJ2-4; 8 bases line up with TRBD2. This material consisted of PBMCs, taken around atezolizumab (anti-PD-L1) treatment. CDR3 in DNA: TGTGCCAGCAGTGAGCTAGCGGGCTCGGTTCTGTACTTC. Translated, it gives CASSELAGSVLYF.